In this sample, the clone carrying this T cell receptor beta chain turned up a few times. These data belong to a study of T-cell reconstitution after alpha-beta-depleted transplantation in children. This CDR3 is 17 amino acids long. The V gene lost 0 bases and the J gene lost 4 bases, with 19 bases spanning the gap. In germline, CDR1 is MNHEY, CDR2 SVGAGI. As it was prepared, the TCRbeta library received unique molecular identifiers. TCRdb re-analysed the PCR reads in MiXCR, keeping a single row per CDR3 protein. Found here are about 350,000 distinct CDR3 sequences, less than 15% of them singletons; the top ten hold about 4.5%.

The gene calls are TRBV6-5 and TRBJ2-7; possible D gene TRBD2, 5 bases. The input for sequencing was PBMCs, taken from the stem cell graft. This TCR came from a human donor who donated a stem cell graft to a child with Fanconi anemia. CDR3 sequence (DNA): TGTGCCAGCAGTTACTCGATAGGAACGGGGTTTGATTACGAGCAGTACTTC. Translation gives CASSYSIGTGFDYEQYF.